The following is a T cell receptor (beta chain) sequence with its context. Generated by immunoSEQ multiplex PCR, the TCRdb table keeps only in-frame clones and is missing some. The table includes 250,000 to 300,000 clones, 80% to 90% detected once. The Seattle patients joined while their infection was active and were tracked longitudinally afterward. This sample was taken from a study of blood T cell repertoires in COVID-19. Study as a whole: Spain, Italy and the United States supplied samples that represented acute and convalescent COVID-19. PBMCs, B-cell-depleted T cells, or T cells were the source of the cDNA or gDNA that made up the material.

The CDR3 totals 17 residues. CDR1 and CDR2 from the germline V gene are SEHNR and FQNEAQ (reference sequence). V was clipped by 6 bases and J by 0 bases; unmatched bases: 11. This chain uses TRBV7-9 with TRBJ1-1; 9 bases are shared with TRBD1. This receptor was identified in a woman in her seventies with COVID-19, enrolled during active disease. The material sequenced was peripheral blood. CDR3 sequence: CASRLTGGRGLNTEAFF. The CDR3 DNA follows: TGTGCCAGCAGACTTACAGGGGGCCGGGGTTTGAACACTGAAGCTTTCTTT.